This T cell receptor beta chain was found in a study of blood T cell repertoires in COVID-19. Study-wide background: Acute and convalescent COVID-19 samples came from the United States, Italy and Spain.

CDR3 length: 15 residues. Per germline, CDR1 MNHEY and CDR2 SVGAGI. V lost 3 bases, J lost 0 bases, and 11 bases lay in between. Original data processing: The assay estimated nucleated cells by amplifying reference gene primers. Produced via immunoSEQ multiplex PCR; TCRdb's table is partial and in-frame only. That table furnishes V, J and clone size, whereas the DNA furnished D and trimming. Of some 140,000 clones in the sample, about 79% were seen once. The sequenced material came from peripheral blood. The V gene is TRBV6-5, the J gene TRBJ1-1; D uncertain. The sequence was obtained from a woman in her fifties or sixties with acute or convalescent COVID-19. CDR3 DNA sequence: TGTGCCAGCAGTTATGCGGCTTACATGAACACTGAAGCTTTCTTT. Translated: CASSYAAYMNTEAFF.